The TCR beta chain under discussion was sequenced for a study of beta chain features in type 1 diabetes (dated by TCRdb to between 2017 and 2018). As for the study more broadly: No differences in mean age, gender distribution, total cell number or subset yield were found between patients and healthy donors. A total of roughly 100 million sorted cells were examined across all samples, and the number of cells per subset was strongly correlated with RNA yield. The study compared TCRB repertoires of sorted circulating CD4+ T cell subsets between recently diagnosed type 1 diabetes patients and matched healthy donors. Regulatory and stem cell-like memory subsets were obtained from only 8 patients and roughly 8 healthy donors, while naive and central memory subsets were obtained from all 28 donors.

The research as a whole found: Because the HLA sub-analyses included only small numbers of individuals, any influence of HLA type on TCRB rearrangement was left unresolved. Naive, central memory and regulatory TCRB repertoires appeared to be more similar among patients than among healthy donors. A moderate but significant shortening of TCRB CDR3 length was observed in type 1 diabetes patients in all four CD4+ subsets. At VDJ recombination sites, patients with type 1 diabetes made fewer insertions and deleted more nucleotides, a pattern implying thymic rearrangement abnormalities. Because cDNA was sequenced instead of genomic DNA, activated cells with high expression could be over-represented, although the groups did not differ in activation or CD3 levels. PCR might favor shorter templates, but patient and control samples were amplified and corrected together, so any skew would affect both groups equally.

The entire amount of isolated RNA was reverse transcribed using the High Capacity cDNA Reverse Transcription Kit, so the sequenced TCRB transcripts were expressed ones. Deep immunoSEQ sequencing was performed on naive, central memory and regulatory T cell samples, with an average of about 3.57 million total reads per sample. After sorted cells were lysed in RLT buffer, RNA was extracted with DNase-treated RNeasy Micro or Mini kits, with the choice depending on cell number. Each cell subset was processed separately to prevent cross-contamination, with patient and healthy donor samples processed together. TCRB sequences were amplified from cDNA with the immunoSEQ multiplex PCR, producing 87-bp fragments spanning the CDR3 region. Sequencing of the amplicons was done on the Illumina HiSeq platform. Per the authors' processing: PCR bias was computationally corrected using synthetic template baselines, reads within Hamming distance 2 were collapsed, and singletons that could not be merged were discarded. By aligning reads against IMGT, V, D and J genes, CDR3 length, and insertions or deletions at six rearrangement sites were assigned. Within each subset, clonotype counts were normalized to sorted cell number, and only after that were true diversity and Gini coefficients computed with the tcR R package. The overlap coefficient, calculated on TCRB nucleotide sequences, was used to quantify repertoire sharing. Out-of-frame TCRB sequences from naive cells were analyzed to stand in for the pre-selection repertoire. Sourced from immuneACCESS, this table was stored by TCRdb with only in-frame sequences that have V and J called. A share of the clones is absent; for the studies checked, an unresolved V gene accounts for under half, and the remainder has no known explanation. D and trimming come from the DNA, and the V and J calls and clone size come from that table. The sample profile shows 150,000 to 200,000 clones; 50% to 70% of them were found once. The top ten clonotypes cover about 0.1% of the sample.

As concerns this clone: Its recognized antigen is unknown. No much larger clone exists at a distance of one base, and base qualities are not known.

Each donor gave one peripheral blood draw, about 110 mL on average, collected into heparinised tubes. A BD FACSAria II and a panel including CD45RO, CCR7, CD25, CD127, CD95 and CD27 were used to sort naive, central memory, regulatory and stem cell-like memory CD4+ T cells. Purity was above 95% for every sorted population. PBMCs were isolated right away by Lymphoprep density gradient centrifugation and were stained directly, without culture. So that batch effects would be minimized, each experiment stained and sorted samples in pairs, pairing one healthy donor with one patient. The CDR3 covers 15 residues, taking in both the cysteine and the phenylalanine. Only the CDR3 part of the read is kept: 45 bases, read in frame from the first base. From a lookup of the germline V gene, CDR1 and CDR2 are MDHEN and SYDVKM. V is pared back by 2 bases and J by 5 bases, with 13 bases lying between the germline termini.

The sequence derives from a man aged 30 to 45 with type 1 diabetes. The receptor chain draws on TRBV28 and TRBJ2-1; the D segment could be TRBD1, given 5 matching bases. Sequencing input: naive CD4+ T cells from blood. The cell subset or site label for this specimen denotes: true naive CD4+ T cells. The CDR3 in this case is CASSLGHPSDNEQFF. The base sequence is TGTGCCAGCAGTTTAGGACACCCAAGTGACAATGAGCAGTTCTTC.